What follows are 22 T cell receptor beta chains derived from one specimen sequenced in a study of identical twins. MiXCR was run by TCRdb on the 5' RACE reads, yielding one entry per CDR3 protein. Found here are approximately 670,000 distinct CDR3 sequences, around 5.7% of them singletons; the top ten hold around 1.7%. The sequenced sample was naive T cells sorted from blood. The receptors were sampled from a man younger than 35 in good health.

This clonotype was seen at least ten times. This rearrangement joins TRBV29-1 to TRBJ2-1; unclear D gene. The germline CDR1 and CDR2 sequences are SQVTM and ANQGSEA. The CDR3 is 13 amino acids. With 4 bases removed from V and 0 bases from J, the gap between germline ends came to 7 bases. The CDR3 sequence: CSVGGTSYNEQFF. The CDR3 DNA sequence: TGCAGCGTTGGCGGCACCTCCTACAATGAGCAGTTCTTC.

The sample holds many counts of this clonotype. V usage is TRBV20-1 and J usage is TRBJ2-3; 10 nucleotides match TRBD2. Trimming removed 3 bases from V and 4 bases from J; junction bases left unmatched: 10. CDR1 and CDR2 from the germline V gene are DFQATT and SNEGSKA (reference sequence). This CDR3 is built from 16 residues. The CDR3 DNA reads TGCAGTGCTAGCTTGTGGCTAGCGGGAGTCTCAGATACGCAGTATTTT. Its translation is CSASLWLAGVSDTQYF.

J is TRBJ2-1 and V is TRBV27; 13 nucleotides align to TRBD2. V lost 5 bases and J lost 10; bases outside the gene matches: 5. The germline V gene has CDR1 MNHEY and CDR2 SMNVEV (reference sequence). The CDR3 consists of 14 residues. CDR3 in amino acids: CASSPRTSGSEQFF. Written as DNA, the CDR3 is TGTGCCAGCAGTCCTCGGACTAGCGGGAGCGAGCAGTTCTTC.

With respect to this clonotype: Since no conserved phenylalanine or tryptophan closes the CDR3, a read error is the likely cause. This chain links TRBV19 with TRBJ2-6; no reliable D call. V dropped 9 bases and J dropped 0 bases, with 9 bases sitting between them. Germline V gives CDR1 LNHDA, CDR2 SQIVND (reference sequence). This CDR3 has 14 amino acids. CDR3 sequence: CASVSSSGANVLTY. The CDR3 DNA reads TGTGCCAGCGTCTCTAGCTCTGGGGCCAACGTCCTGACTTAC.

This clonotype has more than one count but fewer than ten. The V gene is TRBV7-8, the J gene TRBJ2-1, with TRBD2 identical over 11 bases. Germline CDR1 and CDR2: SGHVS and FQNEAQ. The length of the CDR3 is 13 residues. V lost 5 bases, J lost 9 bases, and 3 bases stayed unmatched. CDR3: CASSGGLAAEQFF. CDR3 DNA: TGTGCCAGCAGCGGGGGACTAGCGGCTGAGCAGTTCTTC.

At least ten counts were recorded for this clonotype. V usage is TRBV5-1 and J usage is TRBJ2-1, with no clear D. The CDR3 is 14 amino acids. The germline V gene encodes CDR1 SGHRS and CDR2 YFSETQ. V dropped 2 bases and J dropped 3 bases, with 9 bases sitting between them. The CDR3 DNA follows: TGCGCCAGCAGCTTCAGCCTAAACTACAATGAGCAGTTCTTC. Its translation: CASSFSLNYNEQFF. Supplemented by reference TRBV5-1 and TRBJ2-1, the full variable domain reads KAGVTQTPRYLIKTRGQQVTLSCSPISGHRSVSWYQQTPGQGLQFLFEYFSETQRNKGNFPGRFSGRQFSNSRSEMNVSTLELGDSALYLCASSFSLNYNEQFFGPGTRLTVL.

This sequence joins TRBV20-1 and TRBJ2-7; 14 positions match TRBD2. V lost 5 bases, J lost 6 bases, and 0 bases stayed unmatched. The germline gives CDR1 DFQATT, CDR2 SNEGSKA (reference sequence). The CDR3 runs 12 residues. CDR3 coding DNA: TGCAGTGCTGGACTAGCGGGAGGCGAGCAGTACTTC. Its translation is CSAGLAGGEQYF.

This clonotype was observed many times. V gene TRBV10-3 combines with J gene TRBJ1-3; perhaps TRBD1 as D (5 bases). Trimming took off 5 bases at V and 2 bases at J, with 28 bases between the two ends. CDR1 ENHRY and CDR2 SYGVKD come from the germline V gene. This CDR3 region has 20 residues. In DNA form, the CDR3 reads TGTGCCATCAGTTTATCAGACAGCCCGGACTATATACGGGCTGGAAACACCATATATTTT. Amino acids: CAISLSDSPDYIRAGNTIYF.

A few counts support this clonotype. This chain links TRBV6-5 with TRBJ2-5; 7 bases match TRBD2. Germline V gene sequence: CDR1 MNHEY, CDR2 SVGAGI. The length of the CDR3 is 14 residues. Trimming cost V 2 bases and J 4 bases; bases outside gene matches: 4. CDR3 coding DNA: TGTGCCAGCAGTTACACCACGGGGGGAGAGACCCAGTACTTC. Its translation: CASSYTTGGETQYF.

The chain is built from TRBV7-2 and TRBJ2-5; D gene unclear. Germline V CDR1 and CDR2: SGHTA, FQGNSA. The CDR3 runs to 15 residues. Between the trimmed V and J ends, which lost 2 bases and 5 bases, there was a span of 15 bases. CDR3: CASSLWVRRSETQYF. The CDR3 nucleotides are TGTGCCAGCAGCTTATGGGTCAGGCGATCGGAGACCCAGTACTTC.

Only a few counts were recorded for this clonotype. The chain recombines TRBV6-2 or TRBV6-3 with TRBJ2-3; 8 bases are a match to TRBD1. V dropped 0 bases and J dropped 0; count of bases not matched to a gene: 2. The CDR3 has 16 residues. In germline, CDR1 is MNHEY, CDR2 SVGEGT. CDR3: CASSYSRTGSTDTQYF. The CDR3 region has the DNA TGTGCCAGCAGTTACTCGCGGACAGGGAGCACAGATACGCAGTATTTT.

This clonotype came up a few times. This sequence joins TRBV7-9 and TRBJ2-2; D gene unclear. This CDR3 comprises 14 residues. V lost 0 bases, J lost 6 bases, and 8 bases lay in between. The V gene's germline CDR1 is SEHNR and CDR2 FQNEAQ (reference sequence). CDR3 protein: CASSLAEAPGELFF. The CDR3 DNA follows: TGTGCCAGCAGCTTAGCGGAAGCACCCGGGGAGCTGTTTTTT.

This clonotype has just a few counts. The junction and the germline gene differ at one end; a read error may be behind it. The rearrangement uses TRBV6-1 and TRBJ1-1, with 7 nucleotides matching TRBD1. CDR1 MNHNS and CDR2 SASEGT come from the germline V gene. This CDR3 comprises 13 residues. Here the CDR3 DNA reads TGTGCCAGCAGCCAAGACCTGGACAGGACCAACGTCTTT. It translates to CASSQDLDRTNVF.

This clonotype has a count of ten or more. The rearrangement uses TRBV29-1 and TRBJ2-5, with 7 bases that match TRBD1. Germline loops: CDR1 SQVTM, CDR2 ANQGSEA. The length of the CDR3 is 13 residues. V dropped 7 bases and J dropped 2; count of bases not matched to a gene: 7. CDR3 nucleotides: TGCAGCGGGGGACAGCCGTTACAAGAGACCCAGTACTTC. This encodes CSGGQPLQETQYF.

This clonotype was detected ten times or more. Mismatch with germline at one junction end may stem from a read error. V is TRBV7-8 and J is TRBJ2-7; 10 bases agree with TRBD2. In germline, CDR1 is SGHVS, CDR2 FQNEAQ. There are 15 residues in the CDR3. CDR3: CASSLESAGGPAVGF. CDR3 nucleotide sequence: TGTGCCAGCAGCTTAGAATCAGCGGGAGGGCCCGCAGTCGGTTTC.

This clonotype was seen at least ten times. This sequence joins TRBV12-3 or TRBV12-4 and TRBJ2-2; D is undetermined. The CDR3 length is 14 residues. V was pared by 7 bases and J by 0 bases, with 9 bases between. CDR3 nucleotides: TGTGCCAGCAAAATAATGACGAACACCGGGGAGCTGTTTTTT. This sequence encodes CASKIMTNTGELFF.

The CDR3 reads CASSETRGRDLYEQYV. The CDR3 region has the DNA TGTGCCAGCAGTGAAACCCGGGGCAGAGACCTCTACGAGCAGTACGTC. The rearrangement joins TRBV6-1 to TRBJ2-7; the D call may be TRBD1 or TRBD2 (5 bases each). The CDR3 runs 16 residues. Germline assignment: CDR1 MNHNS and CDR2 SASEGT. Trimming pared 2 bases from V and 3 bases from J, leaving 17 bases between.

The sample holds many counts of this clonotype. This sequence joins TRBV20-1 and TRBJ2-5; tentative D call: TRBD1 (6 bases). The CDR3 extends over 15 amino acids. Per the germline V gene, CDR1 is DFQATT and CDR2 is SNEGSKA (reference sequence). Trimming took 1 base from V and 3 from J, leaving 15 bases between them. CDR3 residues: CSARGGPAQEETQYF. In nucleotides, the CDR3 is TGCAGTGCTAGAGGGGGGCCGGCCCAGGAAGAGACCCAGTACTTC.

This clonotype has ten or more counts. The chain links TRBV20-1 to TRBJ2-3; 12 bases line up with TRBD2. Germline trimming cut 6 bases from V and 5 bases from J; bases unmatched to any gene: 6. This CDR3 is 14 amino acids long. Germline CDR1 and CDR2: DFQATT and SNEGSKA (reference sequence). The CDR3 DNA is TGCAGTGCCCCACCGGGACTAGCGGGAGATACGCAGTATTTT. Translation gives CSAPPGLAGDTQYF.

This clonotype was seen a handful of times. The chain links TRBV5-1 to TRBJ1-1, with TRBD1 matching over 10 bases. The CDR3 has 16 residues. V trimming: 4 bases; J trimming: 2 bases; junction bases outside the gene matches: 8. Germline V CDR1 and CDR2: SGHRS, YFSETQ. CDR3 loop: CASSNRDRGGNTEAFF. For the CDR3, the DNA is TGCGCCAGCAGCAACCGGGACAGGGGTGGAAACACTGAAGCTTTCTTT.

This clonotype was found a few times. The junction and the germline gene differ at one end; a read error may be behind it. The rearrangement links TRBV28 to TRBJ2-5, with unresolved D. CDR3 length equals 13 residues. Per germline, CDR1 MDHEN and CDR2 SYDVKM. This CDR3 reads CASSFPPQGTQYF. The CDR3 DNA follows: TGTGCCAGCAGTTTCCCCCCACAAGGGACCCAGTACTTC.

This rearrangement joins TRBV18 to TRBJ2-5; 8 bases map to TRBD2. Unmatched junction bases numbered 5, after V lost 0 bases and J lost 5 bases. CDR1 is KGHSH and CDR2 is LQKENI in the germline V gene. The CDR3 length is 15 residues. The CDR3 spells CASSPPGTSRETQYF. Here the CDR3 DNA reads TGTGCCAGCTCACCACCGGGGACTAGTAGGGAGACCCAGTACTTC.